This TCR beta chain was recovered during a study of patients and donors after allogeneic stem cell transplantation. The germline V gene encodes CDR1 SGHVS and CDR2 FQNEAQ. The CDR3 length is 15 residues. A remark on this clonotype: Sequence at one end of the junction differs from germline and may be a read error.

MiXCR was run by TCRdb on the RT-PCR reads, yielding one entry per CDR3 protein. The sample shows 25,000 or so distinct CDR3 sequences, over 7% of them seen only once. The sequencing sample was made of blood, either unsorted or a sorted T cell fraction (not recorded which). This sequence joins TRBV7-8 and TRBJ2-1, with TRBD2 identical over 11 bases. This TCR came from a human donor who was either an allogeneic HSCT recipient or a stem cell or donor lymphocyte infusion donor (not recorded which). It is not recorded whose cells these are; they may come from a transplant donor. CDR3 in amino acids: CASRLAGGPYNEQFF. In DNA form, the CDR3 reads TGTGCCAGCAGATTAGCGGGAGGGCCCTACAATGAGCAGTTCTTC.